The 17 T cell receptor beta chains presented below share a single source sample, sequenced in a study of vaccination and CD4 T cells after COVID-19. Treatment reported: approximately nine-day PBMC culture with coronavirus spike peptide pools or control peptides (ViraFEST assay). No cognate antigen is known for these TCRs. Sequencing of cultured CD4+ T cell DNA used the Oncomine TCR Beta short-read assay. TCRdb used MiXCR to reprocess the PCR reads, holding one entry per CDR3 protein. The sample has approximately 25,000 distinct CDR3 sequences; around 62% are singletons. Sequencing was carried out using CD4+ T cells from blood, cultured in vitro. Every receptor here comes from a human donor who had recovered from COVID-19.

V and J are TRBV27 and TRBJ2-5, with D perhaps given as TRBD1 or TRBD2 (6 bases each). The CDR3 loop spans 14 amino acids. V lost 3 bases, J lost 4 bases, and 12 bases lay in between. Germline assignment: CDR1 MNHEY and CDR2 SMNVEV (reference sequence). The CDR3 sequence: CASSFTGAGETQYF. As DNA, the CDR3 is TGTGCCAGCAGTTTTACGGGGGCAGGAGAGACCCAGTACTTC.

This clonotype was counted only a few times. The rearrangement links TRBV7-2 to TRBJ1-3; D possibly corresponds to TRBD1 (6 bases). From germline, CDR1 is SGHTA and CDR2 FQGNSA. The CDR3 spans 16 residues. The ends were cut back, 1 base at V and 0 bases at J, with 10 bases in the middle. The CDR3 region is CASSLVGADSGNTIYF. For the CDR3, the DNA is TGTGCCAGCAGCTTAGTGGGGGCCGACTCTGGAAACACCATATATTTT.

Relative to its sample, this clonotype is medium-sized. V and J are TRBV23-1 and TRBJ2-5; 7 nucleotides match TRBD1. TRBV23-1 is reported as an ORF; its role is uncertain. The J segment lost 3 bases and the V segment lost 4 bases, leaving 11 bases of the junction unmatched. The CDR3 runs 16 residues. The CDR3 DNA reads TGCGCCAGCAGTCTAAACACAGGGGAATTCAAAGAGACCCAGTACTTC. Translated: CASSLNTGEFKETQYF.

The chain uses TRBV12-3 or TRBV12-4 and TRBJ1-2; D is uncertain. The ends were cut back, 4 bases at V and 4 bases at J, with 10 bases in the middle. The length of the CDR3 is 13 residues. The CDR3 sequence is CASSSTDLYGYTF. The CDR3 DNA follows: TGTGCCAGCAGTTCGACGGACCTCTATGGCTACACCTTC.

J is TRBJ1-4 and V is TRBV6-1, with TRBD1 as a possible D gene (5 bases). Trimming pared 4 bases from V and 5 bases from J, leaving 8 bases between. CDR3 length: 13 amino acids. Germline-derived CDR1 and CDR2 are MNHNS and SASEGT. The CDR3 region is CASSGQLNEKLFF. CDR3 sequence (DNA): TGTGCCAGCAGTGGACAGTTAAATGAAAAACTGTTTTTT.

This chain uses TRBV6-4 with TRBJ1-2; no firm D call. V lost 2 bases to trimming and J lost 4 bases, with 8 bases between them. The germline V gene encodes CDR1 MRHNA and CDR2 SNTAGT. The CDR3 spans 13 residues. CDR3 in DNA: TGTGCCAGCAGTGACGCGAAGGGCTATGGCTACACCTTC. Its protein is CASSDAKGYGYTF.

This chain links TRBV28 with TRBJ1-2, with D tentatively TRBD1 (5 bases). In germline, CDR1 is MDHEN, CDR2 SYDVKM. This CDR3 spans 14 amino acids. V was shortened by 2 bases and J by 8 bases, with 15 bases between the two germline ends. The CDR3 sequence is CASSLEMPKGGYTF. As DNA, the CDR3 is TGTGCCAGCAGTTTAGAGATGCCGAAGGGGGGCTACACCTTC.

The CDR3 sequence: CASSPLAGTDTQYF. CDR3 coding DNA: TGTGCCAGCAGTCCCTTAGCGGGCACAGATACGCAGTATTTT. The chain recombines TRBV6-2 or TRBV6-3 with TRBJ2-3, with D possibly TRBD2 on 6 matching bases. Germline CDR1 and CDR2: MNHEY and SVGEGT. Trimming removed 5 bases at V and 1 base at J, with 10 bases between. The CDR3 consists of 14 residues.

The V and J genes are TRBV20-1 and TRBJ2-7; tentatively, D is TRBD2 (6 bases). Trimming took 0 bases from V and 0 from J, leaving 15 bases between them. This CDR3 is built from 16 residues. CDR1 and CDR2 (germline): DFQATT, SNEGSKA (reference sequence). This CDR3 reads CSARDLRLASSYEQYF. In DNA, the CDR3 is TGCAGTGCTAGAGATCTTAGGCTAGCGAGCTCCTACGAGCAGTACTTC.

The chain couples TRBV30 to TRBJ1-6; possibly TRBD1 for D (5 bases). The CDR3 extends over 16 amino acids. The ends were cut back, 0 bases at V and 7 bases at J, with 16 bases in the middle. Germline V gene data show CDR1 as GTSNPN and CDR2 as SVGIG (reference sequence). CDR3 sequence (DNA): TGTGCCTGGAGTGTAGAAGGGACCTTGGGGAATTCACCCCTCCACTTT. Its protein is CAWSVEGTLGNSPLHF.

V gene TRBV9 combines with J gene TRBJ1-6; D is possibly TRBD1 (5 bases). The V gene's germline CDR1 is SGDLS and CDR2 YYNGEE. The ends were cut back, 0 bases at V and 5 bases at J, with 6 bases in the middle. The CDR3 runs to 14 residues. Here the CDR3 DNA reads TGTGCCAGCAGCGTAGGCAGGGATAATTCACCCCTCCACTTT. Amino acids: CASSVGRDNSPLHF.

The chain combines TRBV6-2 or TRBV6-3 with TRBJ2-5; 13 positions agree with TRBD2. CDR1 is MNHEY and CDR2 is SVGEGT in the germline V gene. Trimming took 5 bases from V and 5 from J; bases not matched to a gene: 11. CDR3 length: 17 residues. CDR3: CASSNPQLAGGRETQYF. The CDR3 coding sequence is TGTGCCAGCAGTAACCCTCAACTAGCGGGAGGGAGGGAGACCCAGTACTTC.

The chain employs TRBV5-5 and TRBJ1-1; the match to TRBD1 covers 7 bases. The CDR3 loop spans 14 amino acids. Looked up from germline, CDR1 is SGHKS and CDR2 is YYEKEE (reference sequence). Losses at the gene ends were 5 bases for V and 0 bases for J; bases not matched to a gene: 4. The CDR3 sequence: CASSYGTVNTEAFF. The CDR3 DNA sequence: TGTGCCAGCAGTTACGGGACAGTGAACACTGAAGCTTTCTTT. Together with reference TRBV5-5 and TRBJ1-1, the CDR3 gives the full variable domain: DAGVTQSPTHLIKTRGQQVTLRCSPISGHKSVSWYQQVLGQGPQFIFQYYEKEERGRGNFPDRFSARQFPNYSSELNVNALLLGDSALYLCASSYGTVNTEAFFGQGTRLTVV.

V is TRBV27 and J is TRBJ1-4, with 10 bases aligning to TRBD1. The ends lost 5 bases at V and 5 bases at J; junction bases unmatched: 5. Germline loops: CDR1 MNHEY, CDR2 SMNVEV (reference sequence). This CDR3 is 15 amino acids long. The CDR3 is CASSQGQGGNEKLFF. CDR3 sequence (DNA): TGTGCCAGCAGTCAAGGACAGGGGGGAAATGAAAAACTGTTTTTT.

Only a few counts were recorded for this clonotype. The chain uses TRBV4-1 and TRBJ2-5; 16 nucleotides align to TRBD2. The J segment lost 4 bases and the V segment lost 5 bases, leaving 7 bases of the junction unmatched. The CDR3 consists of 17 residues. The germline gives CDR1 MGHRA, CDR2 YSYEKL. The CDR3 sequence is CASSASGTSGRVETQYF. The CDR3 bases are TGCGCCAGCAGCGCCTCCGGGACTAGCGGGAGGGTAGAGACCCAGTACTTC.

The chain uses TRBV4-2 and TRBJ2-3; 9 positions match TRBD2. The CDR3 length is 16 residues. V shed 2 bases, J shed 4 bases, and the junction held 7 bases outside the gene matches. The germline gives CDR1 LGHNA, CDR2 YNFKEQ. CDR3 amino acids: CASSQIAGEGPDTQYF. The CDR3 nucleotides read TGTGCCAGCAGCCAAATAGCGGGAGAAGGTCCAGATACGCAGTATTTT.

The chain couples TRBV7-3 to TRBJ1-2; possibly TRBD1 for D (6 bases). V shed 3 bases and J shed 8 bases, with 13 bases lying between them. This CDR3 contains 13 residues. Germline-derived CDR1 and CDR2 are SGHTA and FQGTGA. The CDR3 DNA reads TGTGCCAGCAGCTTCGGGGGGGCGCTCGGCTACACCTTC. Residues: CASSFGGALGYTF.